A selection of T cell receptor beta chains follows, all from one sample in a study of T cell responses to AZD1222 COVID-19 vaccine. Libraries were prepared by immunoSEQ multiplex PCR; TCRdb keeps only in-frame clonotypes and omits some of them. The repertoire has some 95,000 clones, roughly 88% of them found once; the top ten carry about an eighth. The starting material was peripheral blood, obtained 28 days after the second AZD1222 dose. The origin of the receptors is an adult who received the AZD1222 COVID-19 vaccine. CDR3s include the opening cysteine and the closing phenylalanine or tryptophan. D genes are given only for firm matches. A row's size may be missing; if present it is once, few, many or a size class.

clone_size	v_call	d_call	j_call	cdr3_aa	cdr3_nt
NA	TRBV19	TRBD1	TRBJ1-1	CASRGQGSTEAFF	TGTGCCAGCCGTGGACAGGGAAGCACTGAAGCTTTCTTT
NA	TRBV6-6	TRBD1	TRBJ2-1	CASSYSMGTGTDEQFF	TGTGCCAGCAGTTACTCGATGGGGACAGGGACGGATGAGCAGTTCTTC
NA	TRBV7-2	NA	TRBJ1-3	CASSLEGRMLSGNTIYF	TGTGCCAGCAGCTTAGAGGGGCGGATGCTCTCTGGAAACACCATATATTTT
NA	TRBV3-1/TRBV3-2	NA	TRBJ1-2	CASSQEGRYGYTF	TGTGCCAGCAGCCAAGAGGGGCGGTATGGCTACACCTTC
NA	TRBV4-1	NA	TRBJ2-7	CASSQWTGSYEQYF	TGCGCCAGCAGCCAGTGGACCGGGAGCTACGAGCAGTACTTC
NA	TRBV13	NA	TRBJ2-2	CASSLVAGSGELFF	TGTGCCAGCAGCTTAGTTGCGGGCAGTGGGGAGCTGTTTTTT
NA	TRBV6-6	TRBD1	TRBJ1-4	CASRQGHPEKLFF	TGTGCCAGCAGACAGGGGCACCCTGAAAAACTGTTTTTT
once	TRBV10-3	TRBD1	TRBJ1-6	CAISEVAGGTSPLHF	TGTGCCATCAGTGAGGTAGCAGGGGGAACTTCACCCCTCCACTTT
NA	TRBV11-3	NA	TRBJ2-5	CASSALQGRGETQYF	TGTGCCAGCAGCGCTCTCCAGGGCAGGGGAGAGACCCAGTACTTC
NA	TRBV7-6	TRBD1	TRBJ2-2	CASSLSLQGAEELFF	TGTGCCAGCAGCCTTTCATTACAGGGGGCAGAAGAGCTGTTTTTT
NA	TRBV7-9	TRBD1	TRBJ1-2	CASSSTSGQLNYGYTF	TGTGCCAGCAGCTCAACCTCGGGACAGCTAAACTATGGCTACACCTTC
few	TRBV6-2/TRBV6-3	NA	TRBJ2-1	CASSTDGYNEQFF	TGTGCCAGCAGTACGGACGGATACAATGAGCAGTTCTTC
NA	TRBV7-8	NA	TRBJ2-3	CASSLADNAADTQYF	TGTGCCAGCAGCTTAGCAGACAATGCTGCAGATACGCAGTATTTT
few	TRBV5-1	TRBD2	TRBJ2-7	CASSSLAGGSYEQYF	TGCGCCAGCAGCTCTTTAGCGGGGGGCTCCTACGAGCAGTACTTC
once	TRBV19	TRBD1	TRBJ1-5	CASSIDRAGGNQPQHF	TGTGCCAGTAGTATAGATCGGGCAGGGGGCAACCAGCCCCAGCATTTT
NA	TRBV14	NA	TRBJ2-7	CASSPGLIYEQYF	TGTGCCAGCAGCCCCGGACTCATCTACGAGCAGTACTTC
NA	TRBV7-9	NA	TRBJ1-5	CASSIGGDQPQHF	TGTGCCAGCAGCATAGGGGGTGATCAGCCCCAGCATTTT
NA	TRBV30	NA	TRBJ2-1	CAWSVQRGAGHKFF	TGTGCCTGGAGTGTACAGCGCGGAGCGGGACATAAGTTCTTC
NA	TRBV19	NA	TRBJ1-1	CASSPATKSTEAFF	TGTGCCAGTAGTCCTGCGACCAAGAGCACTGAAGCTTTCTTT
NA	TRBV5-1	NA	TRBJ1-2	CASSPRFEPGSSYGYTF	TGCGCCAGCAGCCCACGATTCGAACCGGGGTCAAGCTATGGCTACACCTTC
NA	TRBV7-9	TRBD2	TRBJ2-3	CASSFTSGRTDTQYF	TGTGCCAGCAGCTTCACGAGCGGGAGAACAGATACGCAGTATTTT
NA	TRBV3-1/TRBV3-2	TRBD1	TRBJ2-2	CASSQTWGQGARSGELFF	TGTGCCAGCAGCCAAACATGGGGACAGGGGGCGCGGAGCGGGGAGCTGTTTTTT
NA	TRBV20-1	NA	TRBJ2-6	CSASPGSGANVLTF	TGCAGTGCTAGTCCAGGATCTGGGGCCAACGTCCTGACTTTC
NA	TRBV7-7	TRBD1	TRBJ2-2	CASSRDRATGELFF	TGTGCTAGCAGCCGGGACAGGGCCACCGGGGAGCTGTTTTTT
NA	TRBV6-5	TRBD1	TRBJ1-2	CASSYTGGSDGYTF	TGTGCCAGCAGTTACACAGGGGGCTCCGATGGCTACACCTTC
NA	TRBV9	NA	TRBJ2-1	CASSVGNGIYNEQFF	TGTGCCAGCAGCGTAGGGAACGGGATTTACAATGAGCAGTTCTTC
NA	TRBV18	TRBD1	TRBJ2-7	CASSPDRIYEQYF	TGTGCCAGCTCACCGGACAGGATCTACGAGCAGTACTTC
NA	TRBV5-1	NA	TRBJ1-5	CASSLGDSQPQHF	TGCGCCAGCAGCTTGGGCGATAGTCAGCCCCAGCATTTT
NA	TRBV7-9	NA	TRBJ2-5	CASSFRDWYQETQYF	TGTGCCAGCAGCTTCCGGGACTGGTACCAAGAGACCCAGTACTTC
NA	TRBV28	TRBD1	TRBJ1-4	CASSLGQGREKLFF	TGTGCCAGCAGCTTGGGACAGGGGAGAGAAAAACTGTTTTTT
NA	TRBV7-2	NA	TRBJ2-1	CASSLRNNEQFF	TGTGCCAGCAGCTTAAGGAACAATGAGCAGTTCTTC
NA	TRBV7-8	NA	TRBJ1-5	CASSQRRASQPQHF	TGTGCCAGCAGCCAGCGGCGGGCATCTCAGCCCCAGCATTTT
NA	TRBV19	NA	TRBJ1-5	CASSLIYSNQPQHF	TGTGCCAGTAGTTTAATCTATAGCAATCAGCCCCAGCATTTT
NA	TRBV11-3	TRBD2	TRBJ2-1	CASSLAGGYNEQFF	TGTGCCAGCAGCCTAGCGGGGGGGTACAATGAGCAGTTCTTC
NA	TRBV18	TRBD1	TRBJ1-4	CASSPGQGGLFF	TGTGCCAGCTCACCTGGACAGGGAGGACTGTTTTTT
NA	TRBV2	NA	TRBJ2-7	CASSESLPDEQYF	TGTGCCAGCAGTGAATCCCTCCCTGACGAGCAGTACTTC
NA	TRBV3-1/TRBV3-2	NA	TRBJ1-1	CASSHEYVLPGTEAFF	TGTGCCAGCAGCCACGAGTACGTTTTGCCGGGAACTGAAGCTTTCTTT
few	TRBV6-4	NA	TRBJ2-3	CASSDRGSTDTQYF	TGTGCCAGCAGTGACAGGGGGAGCACAGATACGCAGTATTTT
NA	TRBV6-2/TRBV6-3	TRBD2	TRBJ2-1	CASSYSLAGGLSSYNEQFF	TGTGCCAGCAGTTACTCACTAGCGGGGGGCCTGAGCTCCTACAATGAGCAGTTCTTC
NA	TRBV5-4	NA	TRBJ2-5	CASSFGSQETQYF	TGTGCCAGCAGCTTCGGCAGCCAAGAGACCCAGTACTTC
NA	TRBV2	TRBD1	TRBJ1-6	CASSRTGASPLHF	TGTGCCAGCAGTCGGACAGGGGCCTCACCCCTCCACTTT
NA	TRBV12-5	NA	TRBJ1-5	CASGPGDSRVNQPQHF	TGTGCTAGTGGTCCGGGGGACTCTAGGGTGAATCAGCCCCAGCATTTT
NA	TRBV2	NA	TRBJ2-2	CASSGSYNTGELFF	TGTGCCAGCAGTGGTAGCTATAACACCGGGGAGCTGTTTTTT
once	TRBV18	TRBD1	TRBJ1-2	CASSPGTGVNYGYTF	TGTGCCAGCTCACCCGGGACAGGGGTGAACTATGGCTACACCTTC
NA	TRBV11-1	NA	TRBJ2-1	CASSLEARYNEQFF	TGTGCCAGCAGCTTAGAGGCTCGTTACAATGAGCAGTTCTTC
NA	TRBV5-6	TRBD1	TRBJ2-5	CASSLGGQGFGTQYF	TGTGCCAGCAGCTTGGGGGGACAGGGATTTGGGACCCAGTACTTC
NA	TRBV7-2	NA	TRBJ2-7	CASSPRAGTYEQYF	TGTGCCAGCAGCCCGCGGGCAGGGACGTACGAGCAGTACTTC
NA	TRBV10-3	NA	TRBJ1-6	CAISDGRNSPLHF	TGTGCCATCAGTGATGGCAGAAATTCACCCCTCCACTTT
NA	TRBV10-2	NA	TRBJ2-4	CASSEVANIQYF	TGCGCCAGCAGTGAAGTAGCAAACATTCAGTACTTC
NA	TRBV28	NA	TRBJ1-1	CASSSPGEMNTEAFF	TGTGCCAGCAGTTCTCCAGGGGAGATGAACACTGAAGCTTTCTTT
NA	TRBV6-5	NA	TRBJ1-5	CASSWGGNQPQHF	TGTGCCAGCAGTTGGGGTGGCAATCAGCCCCAGCATTTT
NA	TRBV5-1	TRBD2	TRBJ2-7	CASSLDAGLASYEQYF	TGCGCCAGCAGCTTGGATGCGGGACTAGCCTCCTACGAGCAGTACTTC
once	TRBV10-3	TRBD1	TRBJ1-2	CAITTQGDYGYTF	TGTGCCATCACCACACAGGGGGACTATGGCTACACCTTC
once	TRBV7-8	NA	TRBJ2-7	CASSQPGYEQYF	TGTGCCAGCAGCCAACCTGGCTACGAGCAGTACTTC
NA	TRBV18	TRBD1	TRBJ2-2	CASSRFRTPGQGDTGELFF	TGTGCCAGCTCACGCTTCCGAACTCCGGGACAGGGCGACACCGGGGAGCTGTTTTTT